A selection of T cell receptor beta chains follows, all from one sample in a study of blood T cell repertoires in COVID-19. Assay used: immunoSEQ multiplex PCR; TCRdb lists only in-frame clones, some missing. The data contain roughly 120,000 clones, approximately 74% of them singletons. The sample was peripheral blood. The receptor source for this set is an older man with COVID-19, enrolled during active disease. CDR3s include the opening cysteine and the closing phenylalanine or tryptophan. A D gene is named only where the DNA matches it firmly. Not all rows give a size; the values are once, few, many and, for expanded clones, a class.

j_call | d_call | clone_size | v_call | cdr3_aa | cdr3_nt
TRBJ2-7 | TRBD1 | NA | TRBV27 | CASSLIGTGGEQYF | TGTGCCAGCAGTTTAATCGGAACAGGGGGCGAGCAGTACTTC
TRBJ2-5 | NA | NA | TRBV28 | CASMSGQETQYF | TGTGCCAGCATGAGCGGTCAAGAGACCCAGTACTTC
TRBJ1-5 | NA | few | TRBV28 | CASSLQINQPQHF | TGTGCCAGCAGTTTGCAGATCAATCAGCCCCAGCATTTT
TRBJ2-1 | TRBD1 | NA | TRBV29-1 | CSGNRGAYNEQFF | TGCAGCGGTAACAGGGGAGCCTACAATGAGCAGTTCTTC
TRBJ2-2 | TRBD1 | NA | TRBV6-1 | CASSEAQGAGELFF | TGTGCCAGCAGTGAAGCGCAGGGGGCCGGGGAGCTGTTTTTT
TRBJ1-2 | NA | NA | TRBV4-2 | CASSQAAGAAGYTF | TGTGCCAGCAGCCAAGCGGCAGGGGCGGCTGGCTACACCTTC
TRBJ2-7 | NA | NA | TRBV19 | CASRDYGGPGQSYEQYF | TGTGCCAGTAGGGATTACGGGGGGCCAGGGCAATCCTACGAGCAGTACTTC
TRBJ2-5 | TRBD2 | NA | TRBV3-1/TRBV3-2 | CASSQGASGPQETQYF | TGTGCCAGCAGCCAAGGGGCTAGCGGGCCTCAAGAGACCCAGTACTTC
TRBJ2-3 | NA | NA | TRBV7-9 | CASGRRAVSTDTQYF | TGTGCCAGCGGGAGAAGGGCGGTTAGCACAGATACGCAGTATTTT
TRBJ2-3 | TRBD2 | few | TRBV10-3 | CAISESIAREGDTQYF | TGTGCCATCAGTGAGTCGATCGCGCGGGAGGGAGATACGCAGTATTTT
TRBJ2-7 | TRBD1 | NA | TRBV7-2 | CASSSRTGGYEQYF | TGTGCCAGCAGCTCGAGGACAGGGGGGTACGAGCAGTACTTC
TRBJ2-1 | TRBD2 | NA | TRBV18 | CASSPGGTSGTNEQFF | TGTGCCAGCTCACCGGGAGGGACTAGCGGGACCAATGAGCAGTTCTTC
TRBJ1-4 | NA | few | TRBV30 | CAWSPGTFNEKLFF | TGTGCCTGGAGCCCTGGGACATTTAATGAAAAACTGTTTTTT
TRBJ1-6 | NA | NA | TRBV6-5 | CASHGAGASPLHF | TGTGCCAGCCATGGGGCAGGAGCTTCACCCCTCCACTTT
TRBJ1-2 | NA | few | TRBV19 | CASSIEQVAYGYTF | TGTGCCAGTAGTATAGAACAAGTCGCCTATGGCTACACCTTC
TRBJ2-2 | NA | NA | TRBV19 | CASRRRAGNTGELFF | TGTGCCAGTAGACGGCGGGCAGGGAACACCGGGGAGCTGTTTTTT
TRBJ2-6 | NA | NA | TRBV6-2/TRBV6-3 | CASSYSPIGQGGTGANVLTF | TGTGCCAGCAGTTACTCCCCAATAGGGCAGGGGGGTACTGGGGCCAACGTCCTGACTTTC
TRBJ1-1 | TRBD1 | NA | TRBV7-2 | CASSTQGGNTEAFF | TGTGCCAGCAGCACCCAGGGGGGGAACACTGAAGCTTTCTTT
TRBJ2-1 | TRBD2 | NA | TRBV6-6 | CASSRRALAGGPAEQFF | TGTGCCAGCAGTCGAAGAGCACTAGCGGGAGGGCCCGCTGAGCAGTTCTTC
TRBJ1-2 | NA | NA | TRBV5-8 | CASSFRDDNYGYTF | TGTGCCAGCAGCTTCCGGGATGATAACTATGGCTACACCTTC
TRBJ2-3 | NA | NA | TRBV27 | CASSSRVTDTQYF | TGTGCCAGCAGTTCACGAGTGACAGATACGCAGTATTTT
TRBJ1-1 | NA | NA | TRBV28 | CASRSVKIGQILMNTEAFF | TGTGCCAGCAGGTCAGTCAAGATCGGACAGATTTTAATGAACACTGAAGCTTTCTTT
TRBJ2-5 | TRBD1 | NA | TRBV11-2 | CASSGQGGKTQYF | TGTGCCAGCAGCGGACAGGGAGGAAAGACCCAGTACTTC
TRBJ2-4 | NA | NA | TRBV5-1 | CASSLGNRAKNIQYF | TGCGCCAGCAGCTTGGGTAACAGAGCCAAAAACATTCAGTACTTC
TRBJ2-5 | TRBD1 | NA | TRBV7-9 | CASSPGQGAGETQYF | TGTGCCAGCAGCCCGGGACAGGGGGCAGGAGAGACCCAGTACTTC
TRBJ1-2 | TRBD1 | NA | TRBV18 | CASSPPSGTDLYGYTF | TGTGCCAGCTCACCACCGTCCGGGACAGACCTGTATGGCTACACCTTC
TRBJ2-3 | TRBD1 | few | TRBV5-6 | CASSGWTGDVSSTDTQYF | TGTGCCAGCAGCGGATGGACAGGAGACGTATCAAGCACAGATACGCAGTATTTT